Given below is one T cell receptor (beta chain) in context. Germline CDR1 and CDR2: SGHRS and YFSETQ. This CDR3 contains 13 residues. Trimming pared 3 bases from V and 7 bases from J, leaving 11 bases between. This record belongs to a study of T-cell reconstitution after alpha-beta-depleted transplantation in children. For TCRbeta, the library was prepared with unique molecular identifiers. Using its own MiXCR run on the PCR reads, TCRdb lists one record per CDR3 protein. The repertoire includes 800,000 to 1,000,000 distinct CDR3 sequences, about 30% of them detected once, and 28% sits in the top ten.

Sequencing used PBMCs, mostly from graft donor cells, obtained 360 days after TCRalphabeta/CD19-depleted stem cell transplant. This receptor was obtained from a boy in the first two years of life who had a stem cell transplant for SCID, so the T cells may come from the graft donor. The chain combines TRBV5-1 with TRBJ2-1, with TRBD2 as a possible D gene (6 bases). CDR3 in amino acids: CASSSTAGNEQFF. In DNA form, the CDR3 reads TGCGCCAGCAGCTCGACGGCGGGGAATGAGCAGTTCTTC.